Here is one TCR beta chain with its context. What it binds is not known. A much larger clone sits a single nucleotide away, making a read error possible. cDNA specific to TCR beta was made from approximately 500 ng of total RNA, with a constant-region primer employed for priming. Three nested multiplex PCR rounds, a slightly modified ARM-PCR method, built the TCR beta libraries. Each of the first two PCR rounds ran approximately 9 cycles with TRBV1-TRBV30 forward and C-beta reverse primers. Using its own MiXCR run on the multiplex PCR reads, TCRdb lists one record per CDR3 protein. There are roughly 180,000 distinct CDR3 sequences in the sample; about 60% occur only once, and 70% to 80% lies in the top ten. CDR1 and CDR2 from the germline V gene are SGHAT and FQNNGV. The CDR3 covers 16 residues. These data originate in a study of tumor-infiltrating lymphocytes in primary liver carcinoma. Study as a whole: The patients presented with primary liver carcinoma, which was managed through surgical resection. Findings and caveats of the study: For tumor-adjacent and tumor-blood pairs, overlap was less than that seen for tumor region pairs.

The source of the blood RNA was unsorted whole blood, and germline DNA was extracted as well. The chain combines TRBV11-2 with TRBJ2-3; possibly TRBD2 for D (5 bases). The sequencing input was peripheral blood. This clonotype originated in a man aged 40-49 years with primary liver carcinoma and hepatitis B virus infection. The chain's CDR3 is CASSSGTLEVGDTQFF. CDR3 sequence (DNA): TGTGCCAGCAGCTCGGGAACTTTGGAGGTTGGAGATACGCAGTTTTTT.